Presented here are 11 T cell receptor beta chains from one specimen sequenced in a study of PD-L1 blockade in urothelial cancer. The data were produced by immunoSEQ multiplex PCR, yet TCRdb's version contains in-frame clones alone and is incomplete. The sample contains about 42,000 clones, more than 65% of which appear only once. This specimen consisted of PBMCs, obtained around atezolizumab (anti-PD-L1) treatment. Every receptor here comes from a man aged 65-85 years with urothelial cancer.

CDR3 loop: CASRSQGNTGELFF. The CDR3 nucleotides are TGTGCCAGCAGGTCCCAGGGAAACACCGGGGAGCTGTTTTTT. This chain connects TRBV7-3 to TRBJ2-2; TRBD1 is a possible D gene (5 bases). CDR1 and CDR2 (germline): SGHTA, FQGTGA. This CDR3 contains 14 residues. Between the trimmed V and J ends, which lost 6 bases and 2 bases, there was a span of 10 bases. Full variable domain (rest looked up from reference TRBV7-3 and TRBJ2-2): GAGVSQTPSNKVTEKGKYVELRCDPISGHTALYWYRQSLGQGPEFLIYFQGTGAADDSGLPNDRFFAVRPEGSVSTLKIQRTERGDSAVYLCASRSQGNTGELFFGEGSRLTVL.

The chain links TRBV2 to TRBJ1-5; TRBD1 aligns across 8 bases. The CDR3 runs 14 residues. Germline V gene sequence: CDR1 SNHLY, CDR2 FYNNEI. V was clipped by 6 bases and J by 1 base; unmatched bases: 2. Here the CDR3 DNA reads TGTGCCAGCAGGGACAGGGTGAGCAATCAGCCCCAGCATTTT. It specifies CASRDRVSNQPQHF.

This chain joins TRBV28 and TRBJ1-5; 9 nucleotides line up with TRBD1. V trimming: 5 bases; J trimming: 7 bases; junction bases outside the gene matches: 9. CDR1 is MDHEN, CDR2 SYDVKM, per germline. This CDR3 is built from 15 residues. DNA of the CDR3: TGTGCCAGCAGTCCCCTGACAGGGGGAAGCCAGCCCCAGCATTTT. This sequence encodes CASSPLTGGSQPQHF.

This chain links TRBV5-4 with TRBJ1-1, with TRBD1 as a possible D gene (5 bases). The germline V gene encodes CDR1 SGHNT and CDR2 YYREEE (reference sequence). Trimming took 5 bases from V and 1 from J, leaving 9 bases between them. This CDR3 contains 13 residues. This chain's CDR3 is CASSNTGNTEAFF. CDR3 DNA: TGTGCCAGCAGTAACACAGGGAACACTGAAGCTTTCTTT.

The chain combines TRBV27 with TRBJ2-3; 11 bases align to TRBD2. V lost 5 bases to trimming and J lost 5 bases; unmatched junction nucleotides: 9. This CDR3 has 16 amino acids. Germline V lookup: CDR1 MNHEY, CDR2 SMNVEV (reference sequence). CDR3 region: CASSRTGLAVGDTQYF. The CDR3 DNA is TGTGCCAGCAGTCGAACGGGACTAGCGGTGGGAGATACGCAGTATTTT.

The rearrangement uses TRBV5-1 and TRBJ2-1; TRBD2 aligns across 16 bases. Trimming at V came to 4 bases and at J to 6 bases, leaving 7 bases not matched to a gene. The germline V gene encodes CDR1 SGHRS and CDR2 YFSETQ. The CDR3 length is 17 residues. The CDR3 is CASSGGLAGGRVNEQFF. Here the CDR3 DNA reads TGCGCCAGCAGCGGGGGACTAGCGGGAGGGCGAGTCAATGAGCAGTTCTTC.

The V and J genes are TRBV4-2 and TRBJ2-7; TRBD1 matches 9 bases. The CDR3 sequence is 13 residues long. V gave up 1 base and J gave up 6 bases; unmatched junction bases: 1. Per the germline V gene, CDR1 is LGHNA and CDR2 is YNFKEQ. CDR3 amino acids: CASSQADRGEQYF. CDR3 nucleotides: TGTGCCAGCAGCCAAGCGGACAGGGGCGAGCAGTACTTC.

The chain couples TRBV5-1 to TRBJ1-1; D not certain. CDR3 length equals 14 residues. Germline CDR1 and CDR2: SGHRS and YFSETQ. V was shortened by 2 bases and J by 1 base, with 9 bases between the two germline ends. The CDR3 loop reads CASSFGQKNTEAFF. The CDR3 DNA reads TGCGCCAGCAGCTTTGGTCAGAAGAACACTGAAGCTTTCTTT.

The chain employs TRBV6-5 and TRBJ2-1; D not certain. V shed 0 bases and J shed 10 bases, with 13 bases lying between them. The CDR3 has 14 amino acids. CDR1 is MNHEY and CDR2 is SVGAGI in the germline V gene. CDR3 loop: CASSYSPHRREQFF. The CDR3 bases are TGTGCCAGCAGTTACTCACCCCATCGGCGGGAGCAGTTCTTC.

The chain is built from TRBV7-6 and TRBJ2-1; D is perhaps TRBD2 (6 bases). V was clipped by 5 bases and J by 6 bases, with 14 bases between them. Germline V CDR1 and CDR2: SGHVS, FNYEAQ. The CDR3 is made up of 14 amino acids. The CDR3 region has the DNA TGTGCCAGCAGCCTTAGCGGAGGACCCAATGAGCAGTTCTTC. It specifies CASSLSGGPNEQFF.

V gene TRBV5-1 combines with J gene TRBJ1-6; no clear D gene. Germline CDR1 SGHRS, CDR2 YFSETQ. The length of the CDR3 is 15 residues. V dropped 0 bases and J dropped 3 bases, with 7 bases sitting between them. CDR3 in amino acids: CASSLGGDYNSPLHF. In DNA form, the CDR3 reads TGCGCCAGCAGCTTGGGAGGAGACTATAATTCACCCCTCCACTTT.